This T cell receptor beta chain was documented in a study of cytotoxic CD8 clonotypes in ibrutinib-treated CLL. General study results and limits: Ibrutinib response saw clonality rise, and progression saw it return toward baseline.

J gave up 4 bases and V 1 base, and 7 bases lay outside the gene matches. Germline CDR1 reads SGHVS; CDR2 reads FNYEAQ. The CDR3 runs 16 residues. Regarding this clone: What it binds is unknown.

Clones were sequenced by immunoSEQ multiplex PCR, and TCRdb holds only the in-frame ones, with some missing. The sample shows around 330,000 clones, 67% of them seen only once. The receptor was isolated from a human donor with chronic lymphocytic leukemia. This sample comprised PBMCs, obtained after 36 months of ibrutinib treatment. This chain joins TRBV7-6 and TRBJ2-3; 8 bases map to TRBD2. Here the CDR3 DNA reads TGTGCCAGCAGCTTAGTGGCCGGGGGGGCGGCAGATACGCAGTATTTT. It yields the protein CASSLVAGGAADTQYF.